The entry that follows covers one T cell receptor (beta chain) sequence. V lost 5 bases to trimming and J lost 4 bases; unmatched junction nucleotides: 10. From germline, CDR1 is LNHDA and CDR2 SQIVND (reference sequence). The CDR3 consists of 16 residues. Original methodology: Reference gene primers were amplified, and this amplification served to estimate nucleated cell counts. Libraries were prepared by immunoSEQ multiplex PCR; TCRdb keeps only in-frame clonotypes and omits some of them. V and J calls and clone size are as listed in that table; D and trimming were resolved from the DNA. The sample includes hundreds of thousands of clones, 65% to 90% seen only once; the top ten take around 5.5%. The data were taken from a study of blood T cell repertoires in COVID-19. Whole-study context: Sites in the United States, Italy and Spain provided acute and convalescent COVID-19 samples. The analysed material was cDNA or gDNA that came from T cells, B-cell-depleted T cells, or PBMCs.

The sample comprised peripheral blood. This rearrangement joins TRBV19 to TRBJ2-2; 7 bases match TRBD2. This sequence was found in a man between 45 and 60 years old with active or convalescent COVID-19. The CDR3 DNA sequence: TGTGCCAGTAGTCCTCGGCTAGCGGAGAGCACCGGGGAGCTGTTTTTT. It yields the protein CASSPRLAESTGELFF.